Described below is a single TCR beta chain sequence and its context. Its antigen is unknown. Base quality data are lacking; no much larger clone is found one base away. This sample is drawn from a study of blood T cells in healthy people across ages (dated by TCRdb to between 2014 and 2017). About the investigation overall: Template switching captured roughly one uniquely barcoded TCR beta cDNA molecule per two T cells in model experiments. Age-related changes in TCR beta repertoire diversity were measured in the study by deep sequencing normalized with unique cDNA molecular identifiers. The donors were split into four age groups: young (average about 16 years), middle-aged (around 37), aged (more than 55) and long-lived (under 85). To avoid experimental bias, donors of different ages were spread randomly across the sequencing lanes. Using the same blood draw, the study looked at two additional independent replicas of 1 million unique cDNA reads for two donors, one aged 18 to 29 and the other aged 80 or older.

The library was obtained by 5' RACE. The reads were generated on an Illumina HiSeq 2500. A second about 6 to 11 cycle PCR used a sample-barcoded 5' primer and a J-beta primer mix. A unique molecular identifier was introduced onto each TCR beta cDNA molecule by a template-switch 5' adaptor carrying 12 random nucleotides. Each sample yielded at least 2.5 million CDR3-containing paired-end reads. All of the RNA was converted into first-strand cDNA using the Mint cDNA synthesis kit, with a TRBC-specific oligonucleotide serving as the primer. Following uracil-DNA glycosylase treatment, a first 18-cycle PCR with universal primers M1SS and BC2_uni_R was performed on all cDNA. From the authors' description of their analysis: For normalization, 1 million high-quality reads, each with a distinct molecular identifier, were randomly selected from each sample. Reads sharing molecular identifiers were discarded rather than binned into consensus sequences. MiTCR, run with a Q25 quality threshold and the strictest error-elimination algorithm, handled CDR3 identification, clonotype clustering and error correction. A nonparametric unseen species model using Euler transformation provided a lower-bound estimate of total TCR beta diversity. The public sequencing data were trimmed at Q25 with fastp and processed into clonotypes with MiXCR by TCRdb, which kept only in-frame beta chains. One record per CDR3 amino acid sequence lists the most common genes and DNA. V and J calls and clone size were set by TCRdb, not the authors. This sample is represented by 700,000 to 900,000 distinct CDR3 sequences; roughly 50% of them were singletons. The biggest ten clones account for approximately 40% of the sample.

Donors were a few dozen systemically healthy Caucasian individuals from Russia aged 6 to 90 years. Each donor gave 9.5 to 10 milliliters of peripheral blood, drawn into EDTA-treated Vacutainer tubes. Ficoll-Paque density-gradient centrifugation was used to isolate PBMCs, with at least 7 million per sample. Trizol reagent was used to extract total RNA from PBMCs, with at least 6 micrograms per sample. Naive CD45RAhigh/CD27high T cell percentages were measured by flow cytometry on a PBMC aliquot from every donor. From the cysteine up to the phenylalanine, the CDR3 has a length of 16 residues. CDR3 DNA is the only sequence kept; it has 48 bases, read in frame from the first base. For CDR1 and CDR2, the germline V gene lists MNHEY and SVGAGI. V drops 6 bases and J drops 6 bases, leaving 21 bases in between. Beyond this particular receptor, the publication reports: The CMV infection status of donors was not known, potentially confounding age-related changes in expanded clonotypes. Compared with the aged group, the long-lived group had more naive CD4+ T cells, fewer expanded clones and increased TCR diversity, suggesting age selection. The percentage of naive T cells measured by flow cytometry correlated strongly with observed TCR beta diversity. Bulk unsorted PBMC profiling prevented conclusive comparison of naive and antigen-experienced compartments. Estimates of total diversity from one million sequenced T cells were regarded as lower bounds and underestimates. As age increased, observed TCR beta diversity per million T cells dropped in a roughly linear way, and a significant reduction was already evident by age 40.

The sequence was obtained from a man older than 75 in good health. Sequenced sample: blood. This chain joins TRBV6-5 to TRBJ2-1, with TRBD2 tentatively as D gene (6 bases match). CDR3 loop: CASSGAGTPVPNEQFF. The nucleotides are TGTGCCAGCAGCGGGGCCGGGACTCCGGTCCCCAATGAGCAGTTCTTC.